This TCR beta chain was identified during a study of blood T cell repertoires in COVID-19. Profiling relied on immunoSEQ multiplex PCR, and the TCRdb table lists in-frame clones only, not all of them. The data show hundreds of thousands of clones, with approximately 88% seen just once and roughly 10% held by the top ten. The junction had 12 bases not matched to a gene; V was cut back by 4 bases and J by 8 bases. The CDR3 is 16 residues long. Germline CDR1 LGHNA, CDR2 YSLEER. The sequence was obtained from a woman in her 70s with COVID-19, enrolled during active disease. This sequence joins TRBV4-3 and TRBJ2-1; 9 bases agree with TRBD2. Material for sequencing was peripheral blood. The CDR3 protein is CASSPGGGGRADEQFF. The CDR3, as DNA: TGCGCCAGCAGCCCAGGCGGCGGCGGGAGGGCCGATGAGCAGTTCTTC.